This T cell receptor beta chain stems from a study of identical twins. Study observations and caveats: Where out-of-frame alpha sequences were twin-shared, they showed excess low generation probability.

This clonotype was picked up a small number of times. Its specificity is not known. The cDNA had a unique molecular identifier and a template-switch universal primer site. TCRdb re-called the 5' RACE reads through MiXCR, storing one row per CDR3 protein. The sample includes 350,000 to 450,000 distinct CDR3 sequences, approximately 17% of them seen just once. Healthy Caucasians supplied all donations. The V gene lost 6 bases and the J gene lost 4 bases, with 12 bases spanning the gap. CDR1 is MNHEY and CDR2 is SVGEGT in the germline V gene. The CDR3 spans 13 residues. The sample consisted of naive T cells sorted from blood. This TCR derives from a man in his fifties in good health. V and J are TRBV6-2 or TRBV6-3 and TRBJ1-2; tentative D call: TRBD1 (5 bases). In DNA form, the CDR3 reads TGTGCCAGCAGGGGCGGGGGAAGCTATGGCTACACCTTC. This sequence encodes CASRGGGSYGYTF.